This passage covers 27 T cell receptor beta chains from one sample sequenced in a study of beta chain features in type 1 diabetes. Expressed TCRB transcripts were sequenced after all isolated RNA was converted to cDNA. Profiling relied on immunoSEQ multiplex PCR, and the TCRdb table lists in-frame clones only, not all of them. The sample has 900,000 or so clones, about a sixth seen once. Material: naive CD4+ T cells from blood. The origin of the receptors is a young woman in good health.

In its sample, this clone was seen a few times. The chain has TRBV7-2 and TRBJ2-1, with TRBD2 as a possible D gene (5 bases). Looked up from germline, CDR1 is SGHTA and CDR2 is FQGNSA. The CDR3 consists of 15 residues. V lost 5 bases and J 8 bases, leaving 19 bases between the germline ends. CDR3 nucleotides: TGTGCCAGCAGCGCGTCTAGCCTACGCCCACATGAGCAGTTCTTC. Translating gives CASSASSLRPHEQFF.

The rearrangement uses TRBV7-2 and TRBJ2-7; D remains ambiguous. The CDR3 is made up of 11 amino acids. Trimming shortened V by 2 bases and J by 6 bases, and 5 bases separated the two germline ends. Looked up from germline, CDR1 is SGHTA and CDR2 is FQGNSA. The CDR3 protein is CASSLRAEQYF. Written as DNA, the CDR3 is TGTGCCAGCAGCTTAAGGGCCGAGCAGTACTTC.

This clone occurred a few times. The J gene is TRBJ2-5, the V gene TRBV5-5; D ambiguous. V was shortened by 2 bases and J by 1 base, with 9 bases between the two germline ends. Germline-derived CDR1 and CDR2 are SGHKS and YYEKEE (reference sequence). The CDR3 runs to 14 residues. The CDR3 region has the DNA TGTGCCAGCAGCTTATCCTGGGTCCAAGAGACCCAGTACTTC. Translation: CASSLSWVQETQYF.

This clone was found a few times. The V and J genes are TRBV4-2 and TRBJ1-3; D is uncertain. Trimming removed 6 bases at V and 0 bases at J, with 12 bases between. Per germline, CDR1 LGHNA and CDR2 YNFKEQ. This CDR3 is 15 amino acids long. The CDR3 DNA sequence: TGTGCCAGCAGTGCTGACGGCCACTCTGGAAACACCATATATTTT. Amino acid sequence: CASSADGHSGNTIYF.

J is TRBJ2-1 and V is TRBV19; a possible D gene is TRBD1 (5 bases). This CDR3 region has 11 residues. CDR1 is LNHDA and CDR2 is SQIVND in the germline V gene (reference sequence). Trimming took off 9 bases at V and 6 bases at J, with 9 bases between the two ends. The CDR3 spells CARCQGNEQFF. CDR3 DNA sequence: TGTGCCAGGTGTCAGGGCAATGAGCAGTTCTTC.

Turning to this clone: One end of the junction varies from germline; a read error may be responsible. This chain uses TRBV10-3 with TRBJ2-7, with 10 bases matching TRBD2. Germline CDR1 is ENHRY and CDR2 is SYGVKD. The CDR3 spans 14 residues. CDR3 bases: TGTGCCAGCAGCCAGACAAGGACTAGCGGAGGAAGCGTCTTC. Translation gives CASSQTRTSGGSVF.

The table lists this clone with a count of one. The chain joins TRBV18 to TRBJ2-1; TRBD1 is a possible D gene (6 bases). Germline-derived CDR1 and CDR2 are KGHSH and LQKENI. V gave up 2 bases and J gave up 7 bases, with 18 bases separating them. CDR3 size: 16 residues. CDR3 bases: TGTGCCAGCTCACCATCCGATACAGGGTTTGGGAATGAGCAGTTCTTC. Amino acid sequence: CASSPSDTGFGNEQFF. The complete variable domain, with remaining parts taken from reference TRBV18 and TRBJ2-1, reads NAGVMQNPRHLVRRRGQEARLRCSPMKGHSHVYWYRQLPEEGLKFMVYLQKENIIDESGMPKERFSAEFPKEGPSILRIQQVVRGDSAAYFCASSPSDTGFGNEQFFGPGTRLTVL.

This clone has only a few counts. The chain uses TRBV2 and TRBJ2-3; TRBD1 matches at 7 bases. Trimming took 2 bases from V and 7 from J; bases not matched to a gene: 12. The CDR3 loop spans 16 amino acids. Per the germline V gene, CDR1 is SNHLY and CDR2 is FYNNEI. The CDR3, as DNA: TGTGCCAGCAGTGAATTGGTTATAGGGGGCGCAAATACGCAGTATTTT. It yields the protein CASSELVIGGANTQYF.

This clone occurred a few times. The chain employs TRBV5-1 and TRBJ2-5, with D unresolved. Germline CDR1 and CDR2: SGHRS and YFSETQ. The V end was cut by 5 bases, the J end by 2 bases, with 4 bases between. CDR3 size: 11 residues. The CDR3 bases are TGCGCCAGCAGGGCACAAGAGACCCAGTACTTC. Protein sequence: CASRAQETQYF. Full variable domain (missing parts from reference TRBV5-1 and TRBJ2-5): KAGVTQTPRYLIKTRGQQVTLSCSPISGHRSVSWYQQTPGQGLQFLFEYFSETQRNKGNFPGRFSGRQFSNSRSEMNVSTLELGDSALYLCASRAQETQYFGPGTRLLVL.

A single count supports this clone. The rearrangement links TRBV7-9 to TRBJ2-7, with D tentatively TRBD1 or TRBD2 (5 bases each). Trimming removed 1 base from V and 2 bases from J, with 9 bases in between. The CDR3 has 14 amino acids. Germline V CDR1 and CDR2: SEHNR, FQNEAQ (reference sequence). CDR3 bases: TGTGCCAGCAGCTTAGTAGTGGGACCCTACGAGCAGTACTTC. Translating gives CASSLVVGPYEQYF.

This clone has more than one count but fewer than ten. This sequence joins TRBV6-5 and TRBJ2-7; 8 bases are a match to TRBD1. Unmatched junction bases numbered 9, after V lost 2 bases and J lost 6 bases. In germline, CDR1 is MNHEY, CDR2 SVGAGI. The CDR3 is 15 residues long. This CDR3 reads CASSYLFGRGLEQYF. CDR3 nucleotide sequence: TGTGCCAGCAGTTACCTCTTTGGCAGGGGGCTCGAGCAGTACTTC.

The chain couples TRBV7-8 to TRBJ2-3, with 16 bases identical to TRBD2. In germline, CDR1 is SGHVS, CDR2 FQNEAQ. The V and J ends lost 5 bases and 2 bases, in that order; junction bases with no gene match: 10. This CDR3 has 19 amino acids. The CDR3 region has the DNA TGTGCCAGCAGCCGCGGGACTAGCGGGAGGGCCAGCATCACAGATACGCAGTATTTT. Translated, it gives CASSRGTSGRASITDTQYF. The entire variable domain, with the rest obtained from reference TRBV7-8 and TRBJ2-3, is as follows: GAGVSQSPRYKVAKRGQDVALRCDPISGHVSLFWYQQALGQGPEFLTYFQNEAQLDKSGLPSDRFFAERPEGSVSTLKIQRTQQEDSAVYLCASSRGTSGRASITDTQYFGPGTRLTVL.

This clone was detected only a few times. V is TRBV28 and J is TRBJ2-2; D is unresolved. Trimming took 3 bases from V and 4 from J, leaving 12 bases between them. Per germline, CDR1 MDHEN and CDR2 SYDVKM. The CDR3 is 15 residues long. CDR3 nucleotides: TGTGCCAGCAGTTTGACTGCACCCGGCACCGGGGAGCTGTTTTTT. This gives the protein CASSLTAPGTGELFF.

This clone was counted only a few times. This rearrangement joins TRBV7-9 to TRBJ2-3, with TRBD2 identical over 8 bases. This CDR3 spans 15 amino acids. Germline CDR1 SEHNR, CDR2 FQNEAQ (reference sequence). The V segment lost 3 bases and the J segment 2 bases; nucleotides outside the gene matches: 4. The CDR3 nucleotides read TGTGCCAGCAGCTTGCCGGGAGGGCCCACAGATACGCAGTATTTT. It is translated as CASSLPGGPTDTQYF.

This chain uses TRBV5-8 with TRBJ1-2; TRBD1 agrees at 7 bases. In germline, CDR1 is SGHTS, CDR2 YDEGEE. V gave up 4 bases and J gave up 9 bases; unmatched junction bases: 9. CDR3 length: 13 residues. The CDR3 DNA is TGTGCCAGCAGCATGGCAGGGGGAAGAAGCTACACCTTC. Protein product: CASSMAGGRSYTF.

V usage is TRBV29-1 and J usage is TRBJ2-1; D perhaps matches TRBD1 (5 bases). The CDR3 contains 16 residues. Germline V gene lookup returns CDR1 SQVTM and CDR2 ANQGSEA. V was shortened by 4 bases and J by 7 bases, with 23 bases between the two germline ends. The CDR3 sequence: CSVVRRMSGHGNEQFF. CDR3 nucleotides: TGCAGCGTTGTGAGAAGGATGAGTGGACACGGGAATGAGCAGTTCTTC.

Only a few counts were recorded for this clone. The genes are TRBV2 and TRBJ2-5, with 8 nucleotides matching TRBD1. This CDR3 has 15 amino acids. Germline values: CDR1 SNHLY, CDR2 FYNNEI. V was clipped by 5 bases and J by 5 bases; unmatched bases: 10. CDR3 amino acids: CASSPFSGGFETQYF. The CDR3 DNA is TGTGCCAGCAGTCCTTTCTCAGGGGGCTTTGAGACCCAGTACTTC.

This rearrangement joins TRBV6-5 to TRBJ2-2; no firm D call. In germline, CDR1 is MNHEY, CDR2 SVGAGI. Trimming removed 5 bases at V and 5 bases at J, with 9 bases between. The CDR3 sequence is 13 residues long. The CDR3, as DNA: TGTGCCAGCAGTGAAACAACAACCGGGGAGCTGTTTTTT. Encoded protein: CASSETTTGELFF.

Here the CDR3 reads CSASGRDIQYF. As DNA, the CDR3 is TGCAGTGCTTCTGGACGGGACATTCAGTACTTC. The chain employs TRBV20-1 and TRBJ2-4; D is uncertain. CDR1 is DFQATT, CDR2 SNEGSKA, per germline (reference sequence). CDR3 length equals 11 residues. Trimming took 5 bases from V and 8 from J, leaving 10 bases between them.

In its sample, this clone was seen a few times. This chain joins TRBV2 and TRBJ2-7; a weak D match, TRBD1 (5 bases). The germline gives CDR1 SNHLY, CDR2 FYNNEI. V gave up 6 bases and J gave up 0 bases, with 9 bases separating them. The length of the CDR3 is 13 residues. CDR3 bases: TGTGCCAGCAGCAGGGTGAGCTCCTACGAGCAGTACTTC. This sequence encodes CASSRVSSYEQYF.

This sequence joins TRBV11-2 and TRBJ2-7; D is unresolved. V was trimmed by 5 bases and J by 3 bases, leaving 5 bases between them. Germline V gene data show CDR1 as SGHAT and CDR2 as FQNNGV. The CDR3 is 11 residues long. CDR3 bases: TGTGCCAGCAGCCCCTACTACGAGCAGTACTTC. This translates into CASSPYYEQYF.

This clone was picked up a small number of times. The chain uses TRBV4-2 and TRBJ2-3; D is unresolved. V was cut by 0 bases and J by 3 bases, with 10 bases left in between. Germline V gene lookup returns CDR1 LGHNA and CDR2 YNFKEQ. The CDR3 covers 15 residues. The CDR3 protein is CASSQEPGRTDTQYF. The CDR3 region has the DNA TGTGCCAGCAGCCAAGAACCAGGCCGGACAGATACGCAGTATTTT.

This chain connects TRBV5-8 to TRBJ2-1; 9 bases are shared with TRBD1. Germline values: CDR1 SGHTS, CDR2 YDEGEE. The V segment lost 3 bases and the J segment 6 bases; nucleotides outside the gene matches: 7. There are 15 residues in the CDR3. In nucleotides, the CDR3 is TGTGCCAGCAGCTCCGGGACAGGGCTCGTCAATGAGCAGTTCTTC. This sequence encodes CASSSGTGLVNEQFF.

This clone was found a few times. V gene TRBV4-3 combines with J gene TRBJ2-5; 7 bases line up with TRBD2. V was clipped by 2 bases and J by 5 bases; unmatched bases: 5. The CDR3 is made up of 14 amino acids. Germline CDR1 reads LGHNA; CDR2 reads YSLEER. CDR3 DNA sequence: TGCGCCAGCAGCCAAAGCTCGGGAGGCGAGACCCAGTACTTC. This codes for CASSQSSGGETQYF.

This clone turned up a few times. V and J are TRBV19 and TRBJ1-5, with D unclear. The CDR3 sequence is 14 residues long. Germline V gene data show CDR1 as LNHDA and CDR2 as SQIVND (reference sequence). V dropped 3 bases and J dropped 6 bases, with 12 bases sitting between them. The CDR3 coding sequence is TGTGCCAGTAGTATTCGGGAGGGCAGTCAGCCCCAGCATTTT. Amino acid sequence: CASSIREGSQPQHF.

The chain is built from TRBV15 and TRBJ2-1; 9 nucleotides line up with TRBD2. The germline V gene encodes CDR1 LNHNV and CDR2 YYDKDF (reference sequence). The CDR3 has 18 residues. With 1 base clipped from V and 4 bases from J, the junction kept 11 bases outside the gene matches. CDR3 protein: CATSRAHPPGLAYNEQFF. Written as DNA, the CDR3 is TGTGCCACCAGCAGAGCTCATCCCCCGGGACTAGCTTACAATGAGCAGTTCTTC.

In its sample, this clone was seen a few times. This chain uses TRBV5-4 with TRBJ2-1; D is unclear. The CDR3 consists of 13 residues. Germline CDR1 reads SGHNT; CDR2 reads YYREEE (reference sequence). Trimming removed 0 bases from V and 4 bases from J, with 5 bases in between. Written as DNA, the CDR3 is TGTGCCAGCAGCTTGGACCGATACAATGAGCAGTTCTTC. Translating it yields CASSLDRYNEQFF.